Listed below are T cell receptor beta chains from one sample, sequenced in a study of blood T cells in healthy people across ages. One entry per CDR3 protein results from TCRdb running MiXCR on the 5' RACE reads. This table has approximately 830,000 distinct CDR3 sequences, around 62% appearing once. Sample: blood. The source is a man aged 25 to 40 in good health. CDR3s include the opening cysteine and the closing phenylalanine or tryptophan. Each record gives: D gene, V gene, J gene, clone size, CDR3 DNA, CDR3 protein. The D gene is left open where the match is weak. Clone size is stated in some rows and not others, as once, few, many or a class when expanded.

d_gene: TRBD2; v_gene: TRBV9; j_gene: TRBJ2-5; abundance: NA; CDR3nt: TGTGCCAGCAGCCCCACTCCAGCGGGGTACCAAGAGACCCAGTACTTC; CDR3aa: CASSPTPAGYQETQYF
d_gene: NA; v_gene: TRBV6-1; j_gene: TRBJ2-7; abundance: NA; CDR3nt: TGTGCCAGCAGTGGGGACACTAAAACCTACGAGCAGTACTTC; CDR3aa: CASSGDTKTYEQYF
d_gene: NA; v_gene: TRBV7-2; j_gene: TRBJ2-7; abundance: NA; CDR3nt: TGTGCCAGCAGCTTAGCGCAGGGGCTTTCCTACGAGCAGTACTTC; CDR3aa: CASSLAQGLSYEQYF
d_gene: NA; v_gene: TRBV9; j_gene: TRBJ2-6; abundance: NA; CDR3nt: TGTGCCAGCAGCGTAGGGTTTTCTGGGGCCAACGTCCTGACTTTC; CDR3aa: CASSVGFSGANVLTF
d_gene: NA; v_gene: TRBV6-6; j_gene: TRBJ2-4; abundance: NA; CDR3nt: TGTGCCAGCACCCTCGACATCACCAAAAACATTCAGTACTTC; CDR3aa: CASTLDITKNIQYF
d_gene: TRBD1; v_gene: TRBV11-2; j_gene: TRBJ2-5; abundance: NA; CDR3nt: TGTGCCAGCAGCCCCATAGGGGGCTCACAAGAGACCCAGTACTTC; CDR3aa: CASSPIGGSQETQYF
d_gene: TRBD1; v_gene: TRBV7-2; j_gene: TRBJ2-7; abundance: NA; CDR3nt: TGTGCCAGCAGCTTAGGAACTGGACAGGGGTCCTACGAGCAGTACTTC; CDR3aa: CASSLGTGQGSYEQYF
d_gene: TRBD1; v_gene: TRBV12-3/TRBV12-4; j_gene: TRBJ1-5; abundance: few; CDR3nt: TGTGCCAGCAGCTTTGCCGGGACAGGTTCCAATCAGCCCCAGCATTTT; CDR3aa: CASSFAGTGSNQPQHF
d_gene: NA; v_gene: TRBV5-8; j_gene: TRBJ2-4; abundance: few; CDR3nt: TGTGCCAGCACCCGGGAACTTCGGGACATTCAGTACTTC; CDR3aa: CASTRELRDIQYF
d_gene: TRBD2; v_gene: TRBV7-3; j_gene: TRBJ2-1; abundance: few; CDR3nt: TGTGCCAGCAGCTTTGCCGGACTAGCGGGCAACAATGAGCAGTTCTTC; CDR3aa: CASSFAGLAGNNEQFF
d_gene: TRBD1; v_gene: TRBV20-1; j_gene: TRBJ1-5; abundance: NA; CDR3nt: TGCAGTGCTACACTGACAGGGGGCAAGGGTCAGCCCCAGCATTTT; CDR3aa: CSATLTGGKGQPQHF
d_gene: NA; v_gene: TRBV12-3/TRBV12-4; j_gene: TRBJ2-5; abundance: many; CDR3nt: TGTGCCAGCAGTCGGAGGGAGACCCAGTACTTC; CDR3aa: CASSRRETQYF
d_gene: TRBD1; v_gene: TRBV9; j_gene: TRBJ2-5; abundance: NA; CDR3nt: TGTGCCAGCAGCGTAACAGACAGGGGGCCCCAAGAGACCCAGTACTTC; CDR3aa: CASSVTDRGPQETQYF
d_gene: NA; v_gene: TRBV4-2; j_gene: TRBJ2-1; abundance: NA; CDR3nt: TGTGCCAGCAGCCAAGTTTGGGGGAACAATGAGCAGTTCTTC; CDR3aa: CASSQVWGNNEQFF
d_gene: NA; v_gene: TRBV7-3; j_gene: TRBJ2-6; abundance: NA; CDR3nt: TGTGCCAGCAGCTTCTGGCGCGCCGGGGCCAACGTCCTGACTTTC; CDR3aa: CASSFWRAGANVLTF
d_gene: NA; v_gene: TRBV4-1; j_gene: TRBJ2-1; abundance: NA; CDR3nt: TGCGCCAGCAGCCATGACACATACAATGAGCAGTTCTTC; CDR3aa: CASSHDTYNEQFF
d_gene: TRBD1; v_gene: TRBV5-6; j_gene: TRBJ2-5; abundance: NA; CDR3nt: TGTGCCAGCAGCAAGGGGGCTGAAGAGACCCAGTACTTC; CDR3aa: CASSKGAEETQYF
d_gene: NA; v_gene: TRBV4-3; j_gene: TRBJ2-7; abundance: NA; CDR3nt: TGCGCCAGCAGCCAGGAGGGACGTTCCAGATTTAACTACGAGCAGTACTTC; CDR3aa: CASSQEGRSRFNYEQYF
d_gene: TRBD2; v_gene: TRBV20-1; j_gene: TRBJ2-7; abundance: NA; CDR3nt: TGCAGTGCTACCGGACTAGAATACGAGCAGTACTTC; CDR3aa: CSATGLEYEQYF
d_gene: TRBD1; v_gene: TRBV5-5; j_gene: TRBJ1-2; abundance: NA; CDR3nt: TGTGCCAGCAGCTCACGTTCCGGGACAGGGGTGAACTATGGCTACACCTTC; CDR3aa: CASSSRSGTGVNYGYTF
d_gene: NA; v_gene: TRBV5-1; j_gene: TRBJ2-7; abundance: NA; CDR3nt: TGCGCCAGCAGCCCTTCCCTCGATACAGCGACCTACGAGCAGTACTTC; CDR3aa: CASSPSLDTATYEQYF
d_gene: TRBD2; v_gene: TRBV7-9; j_gene: TRBJ2-3; abundance: NA; CDR3nt: TGTGCCGCCCGGGGGGGCCTTGCAGATACGCAGTATTTT; CDR3aa: CAARGGLADTQYF
d_gene: NA; v_gene: TRBV29-1; j_gene: TRBJ2-3; abundance: NA; CDR3nt: TGCAGCGTTTCTTTGAGGATGGGACCTAGCACAGATACGCAGTATTTT; CDR3aa: CSVSLRMGPSTDTQYF
d_gene: NA; v_gene: TRBV5-6; j_gene: TRBJ2-3; abundance: NA; CDR3nt: TGTGCCAGCAGCTTGGGGACGGCCACGCAGTATTTT; CDR3aa: CASSLGTATQYF
d_gene: NA; v_gene: TRBV4-2; j_gene: TRBJ1-3; abundance: NA; CDR3nt: TGTGCCAGCAGCCTGCGGACAGCCTTTGGAAACACCATATATTTT; CDR3aa: CASSLRTAFGNTIYF
d_gene: NA; v_gene: TRBV7-2; j_gene: TRBJ2-3; abundance: NA; CDR3nt: TGTGCCAGCAGCTTATTTGCAGATACGCAGTATTTT; CDR3aa: CASSLFADTQYF
d_gene: TRBD1; v_gene: TRBV28; j_gene: TRBJ2-7; abundance: NA; CDR3nt: TGTGCCAGCAGTAAACAGGGGGTCTCCTACGAGCAGTACTTC; CDR3aa: CASSKQGVSYEQYF
d_gene: NA; v_gene: TRBV9; j_gene: TRBJ2-5; abundance: few; CDR3nt: TGTGCCAGCAGCCAAGGGGCTAGCGAAGAGACCCAGTACTTC; CDR3aa: CASSQGASEETQYF
d_gene: TRBD1; v_gene: TRBV4-2; j_gene: TRBJ2-1; abundance: once; CDR3nt: TGTGCCAGCAGCCAAGGGACAGGAGTAGAAGAGACCCAGTTCTTT; CDR3aa: CASSQGTGVEETQFF
d_gene: TRBD1; v_gene: TRBV7-3; j_gene: TRBJ2-3; abundance: NA; CDR3nt: TGTGCCAGCAGCTTAGGCAGGGGGCGAGATACGCAGTATTTT; CDR3aa: CASSLGRGRDTQYF
d_gene: NA; v_gene: TRBV6-6; j_gene: TRBJ1-2; abundance: NA; CDR3nt: TGTGCCAGCAGTTACGGCCCGGGGGGACCTAACTATGGCTACACCTTC; CDR3aa: CASSYGPGGPNYGYTF
d_gene: TRBD2; v_gene: TRBV12-3/TRBV12-4; j_gene: TRBJ2-1; abundance: NA; CDR3nt: TGTGCCAGCAGTTTAGTGGGGACTAGCCACAATGAGCAGTTCTTC; CDR3aa: CASSLVGTSHNEQFF
d_gene: NA; v_gene: TRBV10-3; j_gene: TRBJ1-6; abundance: NA; CDR3nt: TGTGCCACCAGTACAGGATCACGAAATTCACCCCTCCACTTT; CDR3aa: CATSTGSRNSPLHF
d_gene: NA; v_gene: TRBV20-1; j_gene: TRBJ1-2; abundance: once; CDR3nt: TGCAGTGCTAGAGATCCCTGGGACCCTAGGACAGCCGGATATGGCTACACCTTC; CDR3aa: CSARDPWDPRTAGYGYTF
d_gene: TRBD1; v_gene: TRBV4-2; j_gene: TRBJ2-3; abundance: few; CDR3nt: TGTGCCAGCAGCTACAATTACAGGGGGCGCGCAGATACGCAGTATTTT; CDR3aa: CASSYNYRGRADTQYF
d_gene: NA; v_gene: TRBV9; j_gene: TRBJ2-5; abundance: NA; CDR3nt: TGTGCCAGCAGCGTAGAGGGGGGGACCCAGACCCAGTACTTC; CDR3aa: CASSVEGGTQTQYF
d_gene: NA; v_gene: TRBV20-1; j_gene: TRBJ2-3; abundance: NA; CDR3nt: TGCAGTGGAGCAGGGTCTGCAGATACGCAGTATTTT; CDR3aa: CSGAGSADTQYF
d_gene: NA; v_gene: TRBV5-1; j_gene: TRBJ2-3; abundance: NA; CDR3nt: TGCGCCAGCAGCTTGGAGGTTATCCCAGATACGCAGTATTTT; CDR3aa: CASSLEVIPDTQYF
d_gene: NA; v_gene: TRBV5-6; j_gene: TRBJ2-5; abundance: NA; CDR3nt: TGTGCCAGCAGCTGGAGTATCTCCGAGGAGACCCAGTACTTC; CDR3aa: CASSWSISEETQYF
d_gene: NA; v_gene: TRBV6-6; j_gene: TRBJ1-4; abundance: NA; CDR3nt: TGTGCCAGCAGTTACGGGCAGGGGACTGAAAAACTGTTTTTT; CDR3aa: CASSYGQGTEKLFF
d_gene: NA; v_gene: TRBV5-1; j_gene: TRBJ2-7; abundance: few; CDR3nt: TGCGCCAGCAGCTTAGTATGGGACCGCCAACACGAGCAGTACTTC; CDR3aa: CASSLVWDRQHEQYF
d_gene: NA; v_gene: TRBV27; j_gene: TRBJ2-5; abundance: NA; CDR3nt: TGTGCCAGCAGTTTATCCGCCGGACCATCGGCGGAGACCCAGTACTTC; CDR3aa: CASSLSAGPSAETQYF
d_gene: NA; v_gene: TRBV6-6; j_gene: TRBJ2-1; abundance: few; CDR3nt: TGTGCCTTGGGGGCGAGCTACAATGAGCAGTTCTTC; CDR3aa: CALGASYNEQFF
d_gene: TRBD1; v_gene: TRBV10-3; j_gene: TRBJ2-7; abundance: few; CDR3nt: TGTGCCATGCTCTCCGGGACAGGGAGCTACGAGCAGTACTTC; CDR3aa: CAMLSGTGSYEQYF
d_gene: NA; v_gene: TRBV29-1; j_gene: TRBJ1-1; abundance: few; CDR3nt: TGCAGCGTATTGAACACTGAAGCTTTCTTT; CDR3aa: CSVLNTEAFF
d_gene: NA; v_gene: TRBV27; j_gene: TRBJ2-7; abundance: NA; CDR3nt: TGTGCCAGCAGTAAATACGGACAGTCCTACGAGCAGTACTTC; CDR3aa: CASSKYGQSYEQYF
d_gene: NA; v_gene: TRBV4-3; j_gene: TRBJ1-6; abundance: NA; CDR3nt: TGCGCCAGCAGCCAAGCGGCAGTTTTGAATTCACCCCTCCACTTT; CDR3aa: CASSQAAVLNSPLHF
d_gene: NA; v_gene: TRBV20-1; j_gene: TRBJ1-1; abundance: NA; CDR3nt: TGCAGTGCTAGACAGGGAGGCTCTGAAGCTTTCTTT; CDR3aa: CSARQGGSEAFF
d_gene: NA; v_gene: TRBV7-2; j_gene: TRBJ1-1; abundance: NA; CDR3nt: TGTGCCAGCAGCATCCCGGGGAGACTGAACACTGAAGCTTTCTTT; CDR3aa: CASSIPGRLNTEAFF